This is a list of T cell receptor beta chains from one sample in a study of T cell responses to AZD1222 COVID-19 vaccine. Sequencing used immunoSEQ multiplex PCR; TCRdb keeps in-frame clones, though not all of them. There are 150,000 to 200,000 clones in the sample; approximately 92% occur only once, and around 3% lies in the top ten. The starting material was peripheral blood, obtained on day 0 of AZD1222 vaccination. Receptors were obtained from an adult in good health. Both conserved end residues are part of each CDR3. A D gene is named only where the DNA matches it firmly. Not all rows give a size; the values are once, few, many and, for expanded clones, a class.

j_gene | v_gene | d_gene | abundance | CDR3nt | CDR3aa
TRBJ1-2 | TRBV2 | . | . | TGTGCCAGCAGTGCTGGGGAACAGAGGGGCTACACCTTC | CASSAGEQRGYTF
TRBJ1-2 | TRBV10-3 | . | . | TGTGCCATCAGTGAGTCAGGACCACCAGGGAATGGCTACACCTTC | CAISESGPPGNGYTF
TRBJ2-2 | TRBV6-2/TRBV6-3 | . | . | TGTGCCAGCAGTTACCCACTGGGGGGATCCAGGGAGCTGTTTTTT | CASSYPLGGSRELFF
TRBJ2-5 | TRBV10-2 | . | . | TGCGCCAGCAGTGAGAACAGCCAAGAGACCCAGTACTTC | CASSENSQETQYF
TRBJ2-7 | TRBV6-5 | TRBD2 | once | TGTGCCAGCAGCATGGGGTTAGCGGGAGCTAGTGAGCAGTACTTC | CASSMGLAGASEQYF
TRBJ2-7 | TRBV7-9 | . | . | TGTGCCAGCAGCTTAGGGGGGGCCGCCTACGAGCAGTACTTC | CASSLGGAAYEQYF
TRBJ2-7 | TRBV2 | TRBD1 | . | TGTGCCAGCAGTGAAGCGCGGCAGGGGGCCTACGAGCAGTACTTC | CASSEARQGAYEQYF
TRBJ1-1 | TRBV7-6 | . | . | TGTGCCAGCAGCTTAGTGCGGGGAATGAACACTGAAGCTTTCTTT | CASSLVRGMNTEAFF
TRBJ2-3 | TRBV27 | . | . | TGTGCCAGCAGTCCTATCCGAGGCACAGATACGCAGTATTTT | CASSPIRGTDTQYF
TRBJ2-5 | TRBV5-1 | TRBD1 | . | TGCGCCAGCAGCTCCGACCGTTGGGACAGCCAAGAGACCCAGTACTTC | CASSSDRWDSQETQYF
TRBJ2-7 | TRBV29-1 | . | . | TGCAGCGTTGTGGCGGGATCCTACGAGCAGTACTTC | CSVVAGSYEQYF
TRBJ2-5 | TRBV19 | TRBD1 | once | TGTGCCAGTAGTATAGGGACAGGCAGTCAGTACTTC | CASSIGTGSQYF
TRBJ2-7 | TRBV29-1 | TRBD2 | once | TGCAGCGTTGTCCTAGCGGGAGCGTACGAGCAGTACTTC | CSVVLAGAYEQYF
TRBJ1-4 | TRBV12-3/TRBV12-4 | . | once | TGTGCCAGCAGTTACGACAGCCAGCGGTTTTTT | CASSYDSQRFF
TRBJ2-1 | TRBV27 | . | . | TGTGCCAGCAGTTTGGTACAGCCCTTCTGGAATGAGCAGTTCTTC | CASSLVQPFWNEQFF
TRBJ2-3 | TRBV5-4 | TRBD2 | once | TGTGCCAGCAGCCGGGGCCGGGTCGGCGACAGCGGGAAAAGCACAGATACGCAGTATTTT | CASSRGRVGDSGKSTDTQYF
TRBJ1-2 | TRBV30 | . | . | TGTGCCTGGAGTGTAAGGAGGGGAGATGGCTACACCTTC | CAWSVRRGDGYTF